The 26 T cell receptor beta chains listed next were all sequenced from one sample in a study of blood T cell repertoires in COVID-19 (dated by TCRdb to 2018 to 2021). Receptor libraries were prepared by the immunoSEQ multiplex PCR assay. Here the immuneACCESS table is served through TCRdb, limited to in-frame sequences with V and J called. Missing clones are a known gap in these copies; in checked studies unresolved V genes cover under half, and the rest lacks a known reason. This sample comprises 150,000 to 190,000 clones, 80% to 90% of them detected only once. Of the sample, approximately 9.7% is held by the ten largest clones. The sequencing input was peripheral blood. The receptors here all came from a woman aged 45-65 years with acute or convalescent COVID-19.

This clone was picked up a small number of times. CDR3 region: CASSVLASTGELFF. CDR3 nucleotides: TGTGCCAGCAGCGTATTAGCTAGCACCGGGGAGCTGTTTTTT. The rearrangement uses TRBV9 and TRBJ2-2; no clear D. Germline CDR1 SGDLS, CDR2 YYNGEE. The CDR3 is 14 amino acids. V lost 1 base to trimming and J lost 4 bases, with 8 bases between them.

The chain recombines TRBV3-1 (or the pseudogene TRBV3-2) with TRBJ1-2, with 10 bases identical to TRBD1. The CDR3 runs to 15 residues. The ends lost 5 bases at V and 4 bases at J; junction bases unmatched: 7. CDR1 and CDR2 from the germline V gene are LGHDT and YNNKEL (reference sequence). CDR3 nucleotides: TGTGCCAGCAGCACTCAGGACAGGGGGGGCTATGGCTACACCTTC. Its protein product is CASSTQDRGGYGYTF.

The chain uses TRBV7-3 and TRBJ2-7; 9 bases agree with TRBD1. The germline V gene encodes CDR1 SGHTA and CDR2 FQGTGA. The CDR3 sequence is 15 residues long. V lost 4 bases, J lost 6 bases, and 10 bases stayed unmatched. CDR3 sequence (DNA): TGTGCCAGCAGCTCTGGGACAGGGTTCGGTGGCGAGCAGTACTTC. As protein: CASSSGTGFGGEQYF.

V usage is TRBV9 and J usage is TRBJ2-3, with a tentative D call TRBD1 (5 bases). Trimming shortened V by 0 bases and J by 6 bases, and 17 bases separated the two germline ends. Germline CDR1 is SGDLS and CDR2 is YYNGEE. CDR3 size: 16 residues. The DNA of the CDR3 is TGTGCCAGCAGCGTAGGTTCAGGGCCTACGCGGGATACGCAGTATTTT. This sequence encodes CASSVGSGPTRDTQYF.

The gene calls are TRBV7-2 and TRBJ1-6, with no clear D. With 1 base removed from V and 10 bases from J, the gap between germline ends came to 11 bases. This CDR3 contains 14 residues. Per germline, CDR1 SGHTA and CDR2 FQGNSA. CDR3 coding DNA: TGTGCCAGCAGCTTAGACGGGCCGGGATCACCCCTCCACTTT. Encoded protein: CASSLDGPGSPLHF.

Here the CDR3 DNA reads TGTGCCAGTAGTCCGGAAGTCATCCCCGGGGAGACCCAGTACTTC. Protein product: CASSPEVIPGETQYF. This chain connects TRBV19 to TRBJ2-5; D ambiguous. CDR3 size: 15 residues. Germline CDR1 and CDR2: LNHDA and SQIVND (reference sequence). V was shortened by 5 bases and J by 5 bases, with 18 bases between the two germline ends.

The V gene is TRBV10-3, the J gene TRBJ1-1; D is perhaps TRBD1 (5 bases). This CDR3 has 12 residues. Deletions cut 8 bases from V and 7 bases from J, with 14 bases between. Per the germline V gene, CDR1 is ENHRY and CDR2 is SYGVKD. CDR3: CAIGAGFGEAFF. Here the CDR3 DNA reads TGTGCCATCGGGGCGGGGTTCGGTGAAGCTTTCTTT.

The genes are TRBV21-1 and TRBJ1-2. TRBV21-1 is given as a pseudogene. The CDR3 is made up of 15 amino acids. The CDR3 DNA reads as TGTGCCAGCAGCCTAGAGAACAAACAGGCGGGGGGCTACACCTTC. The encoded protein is CASSLENKQAGGYTF.

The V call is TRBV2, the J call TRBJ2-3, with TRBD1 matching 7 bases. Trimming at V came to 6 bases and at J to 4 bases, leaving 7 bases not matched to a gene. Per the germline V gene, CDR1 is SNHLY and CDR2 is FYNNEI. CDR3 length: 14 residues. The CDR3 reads CASSLTGFADTQYF. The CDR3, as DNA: TGTGCCAGCAGCCTGACAGGGTTTGCAGATACGCAGTATTTT.

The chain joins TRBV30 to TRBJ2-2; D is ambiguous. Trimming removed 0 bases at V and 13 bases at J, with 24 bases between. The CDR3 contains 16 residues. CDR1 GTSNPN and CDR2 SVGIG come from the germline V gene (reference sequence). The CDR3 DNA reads TGTGCCTGGAGTGTACGTATGAGTACAGCCCATCAGCTGCTGTTTTTT. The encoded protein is CAWSVRMSTAHQLLFF. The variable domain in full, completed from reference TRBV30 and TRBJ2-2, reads SQTIHQWPATLVQPVGSPLSLECTVEGTSNPNLYWYRQAAGRGLQLLFYSVGIGQISSEVPQNLSASRPQDRQFILSSKKLLLSDSGFYLCAWSVRMSTAHQLLFFGEGSRLTVL.

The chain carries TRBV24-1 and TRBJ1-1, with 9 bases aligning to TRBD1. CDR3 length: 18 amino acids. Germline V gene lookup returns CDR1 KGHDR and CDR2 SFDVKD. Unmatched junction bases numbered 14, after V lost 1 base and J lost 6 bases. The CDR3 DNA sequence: TGTGCCACCAGTGATTTCCTCTCGGACAGGGGAGCTTCGCCTGAAGCTTTCTTT. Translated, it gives CATSDFLSDRGASPEAFF.

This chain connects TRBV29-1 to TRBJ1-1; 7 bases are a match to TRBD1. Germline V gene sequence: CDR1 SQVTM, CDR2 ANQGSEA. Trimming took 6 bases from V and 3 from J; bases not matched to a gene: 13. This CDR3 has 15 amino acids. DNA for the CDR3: TGCAGCGTGGCCGGGCCAGGGGGGCGGCACACTGAAGCTTTCTTT. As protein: CSVAGPGGRHTEAFF. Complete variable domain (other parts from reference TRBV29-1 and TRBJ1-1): SAVISQKPSRDICQRGTSLTIQCQVDSQVTMMFWYRQQPGQSLTLIATANQGSEATYESGFVIDKFPISRPNLTFSTLTVSNMSPEDSSIYLCSVAGPGGRHTEAFFGQGTRLTVV.

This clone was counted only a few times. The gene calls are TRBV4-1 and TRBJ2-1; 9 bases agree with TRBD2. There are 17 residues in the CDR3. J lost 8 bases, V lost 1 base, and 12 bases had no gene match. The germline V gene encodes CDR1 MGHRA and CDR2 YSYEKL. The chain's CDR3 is CASSQVTSSGAWDEQFF. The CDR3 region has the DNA TGCGCCAGCAGCCAAGTCACATCTAGCGGGGCCTGGGATGAGCAGTTCTTC.

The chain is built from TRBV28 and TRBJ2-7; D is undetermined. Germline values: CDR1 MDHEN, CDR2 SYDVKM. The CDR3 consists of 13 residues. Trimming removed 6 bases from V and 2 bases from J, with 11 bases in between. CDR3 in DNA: TGTGCCAGCAGCCCCGGGTCCACCTACGAGCAGTACTTC. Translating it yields CASSPGSTYEQYF.

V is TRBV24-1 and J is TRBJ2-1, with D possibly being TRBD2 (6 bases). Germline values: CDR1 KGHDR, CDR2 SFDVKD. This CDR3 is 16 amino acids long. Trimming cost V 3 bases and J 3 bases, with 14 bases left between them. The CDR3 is CATSDAGSGGYNEQFF. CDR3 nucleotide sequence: TGTGCCACCAGTGATGCCGGATCCGGGGGCTACAATGAGCAGTTCTTC.

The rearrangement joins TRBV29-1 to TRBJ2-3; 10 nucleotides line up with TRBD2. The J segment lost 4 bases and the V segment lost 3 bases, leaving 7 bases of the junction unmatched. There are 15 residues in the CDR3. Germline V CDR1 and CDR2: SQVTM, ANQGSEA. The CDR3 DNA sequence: TGCAGCGTTGACGGAGCGGGGGGGCCATCAGATACGCAGTATTTT. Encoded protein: CSVDGAGGPSDTQYF.

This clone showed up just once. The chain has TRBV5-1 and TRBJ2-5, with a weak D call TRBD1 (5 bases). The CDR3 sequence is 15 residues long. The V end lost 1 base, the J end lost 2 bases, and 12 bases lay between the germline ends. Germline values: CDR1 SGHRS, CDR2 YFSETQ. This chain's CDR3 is CASSLPSTVQETQYF. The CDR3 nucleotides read TGCGCCAGCAGCTTGCCATCGACAGTACAAGAGACCCAGTACTTC.

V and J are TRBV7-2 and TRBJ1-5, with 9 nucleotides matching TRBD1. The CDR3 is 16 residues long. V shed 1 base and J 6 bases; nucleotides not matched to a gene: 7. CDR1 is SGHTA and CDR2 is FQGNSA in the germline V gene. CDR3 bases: TGTGCCAGCAGCTTAGTCCCAACAGGGGGCGGTCAGCCCCAGCATTTT. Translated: CASSLVPTGGGQPQHF. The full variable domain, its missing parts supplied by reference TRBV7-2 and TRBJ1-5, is GAGVSQSPSNKVTEKGKDVELRCDPISGHTALYWYRQSLGQGLEFLIYFQGNSAPDKSGLPSDRFSAERTGGSVSTLTIQRTQQEDSAVYLCASSLVPTGGGQPQHFGDGTRLSIL.

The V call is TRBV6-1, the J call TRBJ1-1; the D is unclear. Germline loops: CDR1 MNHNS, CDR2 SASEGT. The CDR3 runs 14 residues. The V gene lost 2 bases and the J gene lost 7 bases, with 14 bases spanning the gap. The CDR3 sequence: CASSEFDSKYEAFF. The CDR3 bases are TGTGCCAGCAGTGAATTTGACTCCAAATATGAAGCTTTCTTT.

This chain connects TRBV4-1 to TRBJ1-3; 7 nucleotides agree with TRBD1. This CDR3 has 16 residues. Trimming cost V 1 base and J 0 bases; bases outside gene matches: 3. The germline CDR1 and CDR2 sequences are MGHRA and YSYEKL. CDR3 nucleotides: TGCGCCAGCAGCCAAGGGCAGGGGGGCTCTGGAAACACCATATATTTT. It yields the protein CASSQGQGGSGNTIYF.

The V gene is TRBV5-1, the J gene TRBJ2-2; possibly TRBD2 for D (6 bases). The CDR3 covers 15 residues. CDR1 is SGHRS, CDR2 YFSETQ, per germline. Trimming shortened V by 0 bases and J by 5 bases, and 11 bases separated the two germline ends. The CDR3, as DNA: TGCGCCAGCAGCTTGGAGGCGGGGAGAACCGGGGAGCTGTTTTTT. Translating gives CASSLEAGRTGELFF.

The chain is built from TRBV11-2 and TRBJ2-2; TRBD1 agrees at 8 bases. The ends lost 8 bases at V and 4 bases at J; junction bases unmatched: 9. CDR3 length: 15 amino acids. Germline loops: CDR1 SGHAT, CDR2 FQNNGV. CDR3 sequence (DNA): TGTGCCAGCGGAAGGACAGGGAAGGGCACCGGGGAGCTGTTTTTT. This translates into CASGRTGKGTGELFF.

The DNA of the CDR3 is TGTGCCAGCAGCAACGAAGGGGGTCAGACGCCCCAGCATTTT. This translates into CASSNEGGQTPQHF. The chain uses TRBV5-4 and TRBJ1-5, with D possibly matching TRBD1 (6 bases). From germline, CDR1 is SGHNT and CDR2 YYREEE (reference sequence). Trimming took 4 bases from V and 9 from J, leaving 17 bases between them. The CDR3 is 14 amino acids.

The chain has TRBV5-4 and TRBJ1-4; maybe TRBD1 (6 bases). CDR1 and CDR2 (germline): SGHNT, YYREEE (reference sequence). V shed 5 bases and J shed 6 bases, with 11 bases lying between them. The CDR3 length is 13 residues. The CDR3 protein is CASRTNRDEKLFF. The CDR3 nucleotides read TGTGCCAGCAGGACCAACAGGGATGAAAAACTGTTTTTT.

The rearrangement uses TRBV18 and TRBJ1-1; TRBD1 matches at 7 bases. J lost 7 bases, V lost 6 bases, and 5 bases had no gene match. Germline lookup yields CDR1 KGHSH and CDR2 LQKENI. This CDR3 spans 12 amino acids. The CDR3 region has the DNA TGTGCCAGCTCTGGAACAGGGGATGAAGCTTTCTTT. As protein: CASSGTGDEAFF.

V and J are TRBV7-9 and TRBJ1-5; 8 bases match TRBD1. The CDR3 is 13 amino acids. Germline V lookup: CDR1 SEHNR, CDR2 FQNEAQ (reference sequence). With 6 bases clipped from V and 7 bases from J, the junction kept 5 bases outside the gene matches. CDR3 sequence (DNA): TGTGCCAGCAGTTCGGGACAGGTGCAGCCCCAGCATTTT. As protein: CASSSGQVQPQHF.